These 5 T cell receptor beta chains originate from one sample sequenced in a study of T cells in Graves' hyperthyroidism and ophthalmopathy. RNA transcripts served as the template for amplifying TCR beta CDR3 regions. Carried out on the TCR CDR3, a first-round RT-PCR used the HTBI primer set. MiXCR was run by TCRdb on the multiplex PCR reads, yielding one entry per CDR3 protein. The top ten hold approximately 7.5% of the sample, which has fewer than 550,000 distinct CDR3 sequences, 15% to 19% seen once. The sequenced material came from blood. These receptors were taken from a woman under 30 with Graves' hyperthyroidism.

This clonotype has a count of ten or more. V gene TRBV6-1 combines with J gene TRBJ1-5, with a weak D call TRBD1 (5 bases). CDR3 length: 16 residues. CDR1 is MNHNS and CDR2 is SASEGT in the germline V gene. The V and J ends lost 6 bases and 0 bases respectively, with 15 bases between them. The CDR3 is CASSEWGGSSNQPQHF. The CDR3 nucleotides read TGTGCCAGCAGCGAATGGGGGGGGAGTAGCAATCAGCCCCAGCATTTT.

The chain employs TRBV20-1 and TRBJ1-4, with 10 positions matching TRBD1. The CDR3 has 13 amino acids. Germline CDR1 reads DFQATT; CDR2 reads SNEGSKA (reference sequence). V lost 5 bases, J lost 5 bases, and 2 bases stayed unmatched. CDR3 nucleotides: TGCAGTGCTCGACAGGGGGCGAATGAAAAACTGTTTTTT. Its translation: CSARQGANEKLFF.

The sample holds a few counts of this clonotype. V is TRBV9 and J is TRBJ2-7; 7 bases line up with TRBD1. Per germline, CDR1 SGDLS and CDR2 YYNGEE. V lost 3 bases and J lost 2; bases outside the gene matches: 14. The CDR3 is 17 amino acids. The CDR3 here is CASSARDRAFGAYEQYF. The CDR3 DNA sequence: TGTGCCAGCAGCGCCCGGGACAGAGCCTTTGGTGCCTACGAGCAGTACTTC.

This clonotype was detected a few times. This sequence joins TRBV29-1 and TRBJ1-1; D gene uncertain. Trimming left V 5 bases short and J 1 base short, with 8 bases between. The CDR3 runs 12 residues. Germline V gives CDR1 SQVTM, CDR2 ANQGSEA. For the CDR3, the DNA is TGCAGCGTTCGGGAGGGGAACACTGAAGCTTTCTTT. This sequence encodes CSVREGNTEAFF.

This clonotype was recorded many times. The chain couples TRBV7-2 to TRBJ2-1, with TRBD2 as a possible D gene (8 bases). V shed 3 bases and J shed 5 bases, with 17 bases lying between them. This CDR3 comprises 16 residues. CDR1 SGHTA and CDR2 FQGNSA come from the germline V gene. CDR3 protein: CASSFSGTAGHNEQFF. CDR3 in DNA: TGTGCCAGCAGCTTTAGCGGGACAGCAGGGCACAATGAGCAGTTCTTC.